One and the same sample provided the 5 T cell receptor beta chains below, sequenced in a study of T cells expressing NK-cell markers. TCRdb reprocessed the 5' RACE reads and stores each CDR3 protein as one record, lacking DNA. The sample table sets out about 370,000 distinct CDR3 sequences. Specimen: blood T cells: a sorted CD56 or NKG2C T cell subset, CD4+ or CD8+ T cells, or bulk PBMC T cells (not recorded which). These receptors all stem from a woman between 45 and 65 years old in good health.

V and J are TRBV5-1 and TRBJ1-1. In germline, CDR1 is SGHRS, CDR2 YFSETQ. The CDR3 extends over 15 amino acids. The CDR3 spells CASSRTAGGTTEAFF. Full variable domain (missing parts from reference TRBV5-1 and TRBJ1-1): KAGVTQTPRYLIKTRGQQVTLSCSPISGHRSVSWYQQTPGQGLQFLFEYFSETQRNKGNFPGRFSGRQFSNSRSEMNVSTLELGDSALYLCASSRTAGGTTEAFFGQGTRLTVV.

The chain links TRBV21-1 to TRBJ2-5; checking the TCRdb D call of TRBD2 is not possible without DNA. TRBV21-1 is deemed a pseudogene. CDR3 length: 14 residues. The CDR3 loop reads CATYRLAGCRNQYF.

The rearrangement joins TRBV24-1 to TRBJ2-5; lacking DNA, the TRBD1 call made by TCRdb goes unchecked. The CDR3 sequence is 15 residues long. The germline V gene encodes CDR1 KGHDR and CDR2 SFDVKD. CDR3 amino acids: CATSDFGRGEETQYF.

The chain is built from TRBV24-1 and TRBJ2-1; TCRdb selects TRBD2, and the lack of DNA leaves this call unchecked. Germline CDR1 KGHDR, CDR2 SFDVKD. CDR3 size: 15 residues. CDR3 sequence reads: CATLKREAAVHEQFF.

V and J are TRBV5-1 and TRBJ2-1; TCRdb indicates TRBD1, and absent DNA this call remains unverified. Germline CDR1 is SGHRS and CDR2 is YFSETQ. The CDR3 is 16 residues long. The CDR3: CASSLGGHRTHNEQFF.